Detailed here is one TCR beta chain. The antigen this receptor binds is unknown. One base away there is no much larger clone; base qualities are not given. The data were taken from a study of OX40 agonist ivuxolimab in advanced cancers. For context, the study as a whole: The costimulatory receptor OX40 (CD134) was targeted by ivuxolimab, a fully human IgG2 agonistic monoclonal antibody. Intravenous ivuxolimab was administered to patients every 2 weeks at six dose levels: 0.01, 0.1, 0.3, 1.5, 3 and 10 mg/kg. Of the approximately 50 dose-escalation patients, hepatocellular carcinoma was present in approximately 20, melanoma in roughly 15, renal cell carcinoma in 9 and head and neck cancer in 9. In the dose-escalation cohort, about four fifths of patients were male, and the mean age was roughly 60 years with a range of about 20 to 80. Prior anti-PD-1, anti-PD-L1 or anti-CTLA-4 therapy was permitted, and checkpoint inhibitors had been received by about 36% of dose-escalation patients. Partial responses occurred in three dose-escalation patients: two with cutaneous melanoma and one with hepatocellular carcinoma. Peripheral TCRbeta sequencing aimed to test whether ivuxolimab altered TCR sequence diversity and caused clonal T-cell expansion. The paper reports the monotherapy dose-escalation portion (N of about 47 patients) of the phase I ivuxolimab trial.

Counted from cysteine to phenylalanine, this CDR3 has 15 amino acids. Here the CDR3 DNA is all that survives: 45 bases in frame from base 1. Trimming removed 5 bases from V and 4 bases from J; the gene matches leave 10 bases unexplained. In the germline V gene, CDR1 corresponds to SGHNT and CDR2 to YENEEA. General findings and caveats noted by the study authors: The antigen specificity of the clonally expanded peripheral T cells was not determined. Low levels of normalized T-cell clonal expansion were also seen in some nonresponding patients. After ivuxolimab, expanded clones were on average more numerous among CD8+ T cells than among CD4+ T cells. At doses of 0.1 to 3.0 mg/kg, clonal expansion of both CD4+ and CD8+ blood T cells was observed from baseline to week 6. In partial responders in the 0.1-3.0 mg/kg groups, normalized peripheral clonal expansion was found to be among the lowest, especially among CD8+ T cells.

The trial excluded patients who had a history of autoimmune disease or who were on systemic immunosuppression. Peripheral blood for TCR sequencing was collected from all dose cohorts at baseline, on cycle 4 day 1, and on cycle 7 day 1. Samples were obtained from an open-label, multicenter, first-in-human phase I dose-escalation trial of ivuxolimab. Adults with locally advanced or metastatic head and neck squamous cell, hepatocellular, melanoma or renal cell carcinoma were enrolled in the trial. CD4+ and CD8+ T cells were sorted separately from peripheral blood before TCR sequencing. To sequence the TCRbeta CDR3 region, genomic DNA was isolated from the sorted cells. The immunoSEQ Assay was used to sequence the TCRbeta CDR3 regions. What TCRdb holds here is the immuneACCESS table cut down to in-frame rearrangements. Part of the clones is not present; checked against another copy, under half of the missing clones reflect an unresolved V gene, and the others are unexplained. Across this sample there are approximately 91,000 clones, with about 86% seen only once. The biggest ten clones account for roughly 2.1% of the sample.

The source material was CD4+ or CD8+ T cells sorted from blood, sampled in a trial of the OX40 agonist ivuxolimab. This receptor was obtained from an adult with an advanced solid tumor such as melanoma, head and neck, liver or kidney cancer. This receptor chain uses TRBV11-3 and TRBJ2-5, and TRBD1 aligns with 7 junction nucleotides. This receptor has the CDR3 CASSLGQARGETQYF. The DNA is TGTGCCAGCAGCCTCGGACAGGCTCGAGGAGAGACCCAGTACTTC.